Presented here are 31 T cell receptor beta chains from one specimen sequenced in a study of OX40 agonist ivuxolimab in advanced cancers. Using immunoSEQ multiplex PCR, the repertoire was profiled, and TCRdb retains in-frame clones only, with some absent. The profile shows about 71,000 clones, 85% to 95% of them singletons. The sequences come from CD4+ or CD8+ T cells sorted from blood, collected in a trial of the OX40 agonist ivuxolimab. Receptors originate from an adult with an advanced solid tumor such as melanoma, head and neck, liver or kidney cancer.

The rearrangement uses TRBV9 and TRBJ1-2; D remains ambiguous. The V gene's germline CDR1 is SGDLS and CDR2 YYNGEE. The V and J ends lost 3 bases and 1 base respectively, with 16 bases between them. The CDR3 runs 16 residues. CDR3 bases: TGTGCCAGCAGCGGCAAAGGCGCTACTATTAACTATGGCTACACCTTC. Protein sequence: CASSGKGATINYGYTF. The complete variable domain, with remaining parts taken from reference TRBV9 and TRBJ1-2, reads DSGVTQTPKHLITATGQRVTLRCSPRSGDLSVYWYQQSLDQGLQFLIQYYNGEERAKGNILERFSAQQFPDLHSELNLSSLELGDSALYFCASSGKGATINYGYTFGSGTRLTVV.

This clone was detected only once. The V gene is TRBV5-5, the J gene TRBJ2-2; D is possibly TRBD2 (5 bases). Germline V lookup: CDR1 SGHKS, CDR2 YYEKEE (reference sequence). Trimming removed 0 bases at V and 1 base at J, with 7 bases between. The CDR3 spans 15 residues. For the CDR3, the DNA is TGTGCCAGCAGCTTGGCACTAGTGAACACCGGGGAGCTGTTTTTT. As protein: CASSLALVNTGELFF.

The chain recombines TRBV19 with TRBJ2-1; 9 bases agree with TRBD1. The CDR3 is made up of 16 amino acids. Germline trimming cut 6 bases from V and 7 bases from J; bases unmatched to any gene: 13. Germline V gene lookup returns CDR1 LNHDA and CDR2 SQIVND (reference sequence). In DNA form, the CDR3 reads TGTGCCAGTAGCCCCATCCCCGGACAGGGGAGGAATGAGCAGTTCTTC. As protein: CASSPIPGQGRNEQFF.

This clone was observed a few times. The chain has TRBV6-6 and TRBJ1-2, with no clear D. This CDR3 has 13 amino acids. Germline V CDR1 and CDR2: MNHNY, SVGAGI (reference sequence). The V end was cut by 0 bases, the J end by 4 bases, with 6 bases between. Here the CDR3 reads CASSYSNSYGYTF. CDR3 sequence (DNA): TGTGCCAGCAGTTACTCGAACAGCTATGGCTACACCTTC.

The V and J genes are TRBV6-6 and TRBJ2-1, with D perhaps matching TRBD2 (7 bases). CDR3 length: 15 amino acids. Trimming shortened V by 0 bases and J by 8 bases, and 14 bases separated the two germline ends. Germline CDR1 reads MNHNY; CDR2 reads SVGAGI (reference sequence). The CDR3 nucleotides are TGTGCCAGCAGTTACTCGCCCGGGGGGCTTCATGAGCAGTTCTTC. Translation: CASSYSPGGLHEQFF.

This clone was recorded only once. The chain recombines TRBV29-1 with TRBJ1-3; 7 positions match TRBD1. The CDR3 has 14 amino acids. Germline V lookup: CDR1 SQVTM, CDR2 ANQGSEA. J was trimmed by 7 bases and V by 5 bases; bases with no gene match: 11. The chain's CDR3 is CSVTGQDESNTIYF. The CDR3 bases are TGCAGCGTTACCGGACAGGATGAGAGCAACACCATATATTTT. The whole variable domain, filled in from reference TRBV29-1 and TRBJ1-3, reads SAVISQKPSRDICQRGTSLTIQCQVDSQVTMMFWYRQQPGQSLTLIATANQGSEATYESGFVIDKFPISRPNLTFSTLTVSNMSPEDSSIYLCSVTGQDESNTIYFGEGSWLTVV.

The chain uses TRBV27 and TRBJ2-7, with 8 bases matching TRBD1. V lost 6 bases to trimming and J lost 2 bases; unmatched junction nucleotides: 6. Germline CDR1 MNHEY, CDR2 SMNVEV (reference sequence). This CDR3 is 14 amino acids long. DNA of the CDR3: TGTGCCAGCAGGACGACAGGGGCGCCCTACGAGCAGTACTTC. This translates into CASRTTGAPYEQYF.

The V call is TRBV7-9, the J call TRBJ2-7; no firm D call. The CDR3 is made up of 15 amino acids. Per germline, CDR1 SEHNR and CDR2 FQNEAQ (reference sequence). V was clipped by 4 bases and J by 5 bases, with 18 bases between them. CDR3 amino acids: CASSSSRTRGHEQYF. CDR3 DNA: TGTGCCAGCAGCTCCTCCCGAACGCGAGGCCACGAGCAGTACTTC.

Comment on this clone: The sample has other DNA sequences that encode this CDR3 too. The chain couples TRBV19 to TRBJ2-2; the D is unclear. V shed 1 base and J shed 5 bases, with 2 bases lying between them. Germline CDR1 LNHDA, CDR2 SQIVND (reference sequence). The CDR3 length is 12 residues. In DNA, the CDR3 is TGTGCCAGTAGTATAGGTACCGGGGAGCTGTTTTTT. Translating it yields CASSIGTGELFF.

The rearrangement links TRBV5-4 to TRBJ1-1, with 7 bases that match TRBD1. After removal of 0 bases from V and 0 bases from J, the junction contained 2 bases not matched to a gene. Germline V CDR1 and CDR2: SGHNT, YYREEE (reference sequence). The CDR3 is 15 residues long. CDR3 coding DNA: TGTGCCAGCAGCTTGGAGGGGGCCATGAACACTGAAGCTTTCTTT. It codes for CASSLEGAMNTEAFF.

The chain carries TRBV7-9 and TRBJ2-2; D is uncertain. CDR3 size: 16 residues. Germline CDR1 SEHNR, CDR2 FQNEAQ (reference sequence). V gave up 5 bases and J gave up 4 bases, with 17 bases separating them. CDR3 protein: CASSAAALGATGELFF. DNA for the CDR3: TGTGCCAGCAGCGCCGCGGCCTTGGGTGCCACCGGGGAGCTGTTTTTT.

The J gene is TRBJ2-7, the V gene TRBV19; possibly TRBD2 for D (6 bases). This CDR3 is 13 amino acids long. In germline, CDR1 is LNHDA, CDR2 SQIVND (reference sequence). The ends were cut back, 3 bases at V and 7 bases at J, with 13 bases in the middle. The CDR3: CASSIAGTGEQYF. DNA for the CDR3: TGTGCCAGTAGTATTGCGGGGACGGGTGAGCAGTACTTC.

V usage is TRBV7-9 and J usage is TRBJ2-7; 7 bases are shared with TRBD1. CDR3 length equals 14 residues. Germline CDR1 is SEHNR and CDR2 is FQNEAQ (reference sequence). Trimming took 3 bases from V and 0 from J; bases not matched to a gene: 2. The CDR3 region is CASSFRDSSYEQYF. CDR3 DNA: TGTGCCAGCAGCTTCCGGGACAGCTCCTACGAGCAGTACTTC.

The rearrangement links TRBV7-9 to TRBJ2-1; perhaps TRBD2 as D (6 bases). Germline V lookup: CDR1 SEHNR, CDR2 FQNEAQ (reference sequence). Trimming left V 5 bases short and J 8 bases short, with 16 bases between. There are 14 residues in the CDR3. Here the CDR3 reads CASSPGEKLDEQFF. For the CDR3, the DNA is TGTGCCAGCAGCCCGGGGGAGAAGCTCGATGAGCAGTTCTTC.

The V and J genes are TRBV27 and TRBJ2-2, with D uncertain. CDR3 length equals 17 residues. Per the germline V gene, CDR1 is MNHEY and CDR2 is SMNVEV (reference sequence). The ends were cut back, 8 bases at V and 4 bases at J, with 23 bases in the middle. The CDR3 DNA reads as TGTGCCAGCCGTTCAGGTCCACTTAACTGGGGCACCGGGGAGCTGTTTTTT. Residues: CASRSGPLNWGTGELFF.

The chain has TRBV4-1 and TRBJ1-1, with D tentatively TRBD1 (5 bases). The germline gives CDR1 MGHRA, CDR2 YSYEKL. CDR3 length: 15 residues. V was pared by 0 bases and J by 3 bases, with 11 bases between. The CDR3 here is CASSQDQGGHTEAFF. The CDR3 DNA is TGCGCCAGCAGCCAAGATCAGGGAGGGCACACTGAAGCTTTCTTT.

The chain is built from TRBV7-9 and TRBJ2-7; D is unclear. V was pared by 1 base and J by 2 bases, with 9 bases between. The germline V gene encodes CDR1 SEHNR and CDR2 FQNEAQ (reference sequence). CDR3 length: 14 residues. The CDR3 sequence is CASSLDSSTYEQYF. The CDR3 nucleotides are TGTGCCAGCAGCTTAGATTCAAGTACCTACGAGCAGTACTTC.

The gene calls are TRBV6-5 and TRBJ2-4; D may match TRBD1 or TRBD2 (5 bases each). The V and J ends lost 2 bases and 6 bases respectively, with 14 bases between them. Per germline, CDR1 MNHEY and CDR2 SVGAGI. The CDR3 consists of 15 residues. The CDR3 DNA reads TGTGCCAGCAGTTACGGGCAGGGTGGGAGAAACATTCAGTACTTC. It is translated as CASSYGQGGRNIQYF.

This chain joins TRBV4-2 and TRBJ2-3, with a weak D call TRBD1 (6 bases). The germline V gene encodes CDR1 LGHNA and CDR2 YNFKEQ. The V end lost 0 bases, the J end lost 0 bases, and 16 bases lay between the germline ends. This CDR3 has 18 amino acids. CDR3 loop: CASSQDLQGPTSTDTQYF. The CDR3 coding sequence is TGTGCCAGCAGCCAAGATCTCCAGGGGCCAACTAGCACAGATACGCAGTATTTT.

V is TRBV6-5 and J is TRBJ1-5; tentatively, D is TRBD1 (5 bases). Trimming took 6 bases from V and 0 from J, leaving 6 bases between them. Germline lookup yields CDR1 MNHEY and CDR2 SVGAGI. This CDR3 region has 13 residues. The DNA for the CDR3 is TGTGCCAGCAGGGACAATAGCAATCAGCCCCAGCATTTT. Translating gives CASRDNSNQPQHF.

J is TRBJ2-7 and V is TRBV2, with TRBD1 matching 8 bases. The germline CDR1 and CDR2 sequences are SNHLY and FYNNEI. CDR3 length: 17 residues. V lost 5 bases, J lost 4 bases, and 16 bases stayed unmatched. In DNA form, the CDR3 reads TGTGCCAGCAGTATGGGACAGGCATCGGGAATCTTTTACGAGCAGTACTTC. This translates into CASSMGQASGIFYEQYF.

The chain couples TRBV6-6 to TRBJ2-5, with D unresolved. Germline V gives CDR1 MNHNY, CDR2 SVGAGI (reference sequence). The V end lost 5 bases, the J end lost 4 bases, and 14 bases lay between the germline ends. The CDR3 is made up of 14 amino acids. CDR3 in amino acids: CASSLSTIRETQYF. In DNA form, the CDR3 reads TGTGCCAGCAGTCTATCGACCATCAGAGAGACCCAGTACTTC.

This clone was counted a single time. V gene TRBV4-3 combines with J gene TRBJ2-7; 9 positions agree with TRBD1. CDR1 is LGHNA, CDR2 YSLEER, per germline. This CDR3 has 16 residues. The J segment lost 2 bases and the V segment lost 0 bases, leaving 5 bases of the junction unmatched. The DNA for the CDR3 is TGCGCCAGCAGCCAAGATCCGGGACAGGGAGCCTACGAGCAGTACTTC. This codes for CASSQDPGQGAYEQYF.

The gene calls are TRBV11-3 and TRBJ2-7, with D possibly TRBD1 on 5 matching bases. There are 14 residues in the CDR3. V shed 2 bases and J shed 7 bases, with 15 bases lying between them. CDR1 is SGHNT, CDR2 YENEEA, per germline. The DNA for the CDR3 is TGTGCCAGCAGCTTACCAGGGCGACCTGGGGAGCAGTACTTC. Amino acid sequence: CASSLPGRPGEQYF.

In nucleotides, the CDR3 is TGTGCCAGCAGCCACCGGACAGGGCCCGACGAGCAGTACTTC. Its protein product is CASSHRTGPDEQYF. The rearrangement links TRBV7-9 to TRBJ2-7; 8 bases line up with TRBD1. Germline CDR1 is SEHNR and CDR2 is FQNEAQ (reference sequence). The CDR3 totals 14 residues. The trim removed 5 bases at V and 5 bases at J, leaving 8 bases unmatched.

J is TRBJ2-5 and V is TRBV9, with D tentatively TRBD1 (6 bases). CDR3 length: 14 amino acids. Trimming took off 3 bases at V and 6 bases at J, with 15 bases between the two ends. Germline CDR1 reads SGDLS; CDR2 reads YYNGEE. For the CDR3, the DNA is TGTGCCAGCAGCGAGGGAGAGGGGGTGAAGACCCAGTACTTC. This codes for CASSEGEGVKTQYF.

In its sample, this clone was seen once. The CDR3 loop is CASSLGGVDEQYF. The CDR3 coding sequence is TGTGCCAGCAGCTTGGGGGGAGTGGACGAGCAGTACTTC. The chain employs TRBV7-6 and TRBJ2-7, with a possible D match to TRBD2 (6 bases). Trimming took off 3 bases at V and 5 bases at J, with 11 bases between the two ends. The CDR3 covers 13 residues. The germline gives CDR1 SGHVS, CDR2 FNYEAQ.

CDR3 sequence reads: CASSVGREWDEQFF. For the CDR3, the DNA is TGTGCCAGCAGCGTAGGGAGGGAGTGGGATGAGCAGTTCTTC. V and J are TRBV9 and TRBJ2-1; the D gene is possibly TRBD2 (6 bases). Germline CDR1 and CDR2: SGDLS and YYNGEE. The V end lost 0 bases, the J end lost 8 bases, and 12 bases lay between the germline ends. The CDR3 is made up of 14 amino acids. The whole variable domain, remainder taken from reference TRBV9 and TRBJ2-1, is DSGVTQTPKHLITATGQRVTLRCSPRSGDLSVYWYQQSLDQGLQFLIQYYNGEERAKGNILERFSAQQFPDLHSELNLSSLELGDSALYFCASSVGREWDEQFFGPGTRLTVL.

The V call is TRBV27, the J call TRBJ2-1; the match to TRBD1 covers 8 bases. The CDR3 is made up of 15 amino acids. Germline trimming cut 5 bases from V and 6 bases from J; bases unmatched to any gene: 9. The V gene's germline CDR1 is MNHEY and CDR2 SMNVEV (reference sequence). This CDR3 is CASSRGTGPANEQFF. The CDR3 DNA reads TGTGCCAGCAGTAGAGGGACAGGACCCGCCAATGAGCAGTTCTTC.

The rearrangement joins TRBV6-4 to TRBJ2-3, with 8 positions matching TRBD2. Germline CDR1 and CDR2: MRHNA and SNTAGT. The V gene end was trimmed by 3 bases and the J gene end by 2 bases; junction bases not matched to a gene: 7. The CDR3 has 16 amino acids. The CDR3 region has the DNA TGTGCCAGCAGTGAGTTGGGCGGGGGGCTCACAGATACGCAGTATTTT. Amino acids: CASSELGGGLTDTQYF.

This chain uses TRBV27 with TRBJ1-1; TRBD1 might be the D (6 bases). The ends were cut back, 5 bases at V and 2 bases at J, with 12 bases in the middle. CDR1 is MNHEY, CDR2 SMNVEV, per germline (reference sequence). The CDR3 runs to 14 residues. The CDR3 is CASSPTQGNTEAFF. CDR3 sequence (DNA): TGTGCCAGCAGTCCTACACAGGGTAACACTGAAGCTTTCTTT.